This passage covers 26 T cell receptor beta chains from one sample sequenced in a study of memory CD4+ T cells and cytomegalovirus serostatus. Single viable CD3+CD4+CD8-CD45RO+ cells were sorted as the memory CD4+ T cells. Measured with immunoSEQ multiplex PCR; TCRdb has only the in-frame clones, and not every one. This table has 55,000 to 65,000 clones, roughly 81% appearing once. Sequencing was carried out using memory CD4+ T cells from blood. The receptors originated from an adult in good health and CMV-seronegative.

CDR3 amino acids: CASSQEPKPGPWGNEQFF. CDR3 in DNA: TGTGCCAGCAGCCAAGAGCCTAAGCCCGGGCCCTGGGGCAATGAGCAGTTCTTC. The chain combines TRBV4-2 with TRBJ2-1; no reliable D call. The CDR3 extends over 18 amino acids. Trimming pared 0 bases from V and 6 bases from J, leaving 21 bases between. The germline V gene has CDR1 LGHNA and CDR2 YNFKEQ.

This clone was seen only a few times. This chain joins TRBV14 and TRBJ1-2; a weak D match, TRBD1 (6 bases). Per germline, CDR1 SGHDN and CDR2 FVKESK. Trimming left V 1 base short and J 1 base short, with 10 bases between. The CDR3 is 15 residues long. The CDR3, as DNA: TGTGCCAGCAGCCAAGGACAGGCCAATAACTATGGCTACACCTTC. It codes for CASSQGQANNYGYTF. Looking up the rest from reference TRBV14 and TRBJ1-2 gives the full variable domain: EAGVTQFPSHSVIEKGQTVTLRCDPISGHDNLYWYRRVMGKEIKFLLHFVKESKQDESGMPNNRFLAERTGGTYSTLKVQPAELEDSGVYFCASSQGQANNYGYTFGSGTRLTVV.

This chain uses TRBV2 with TRBJ2-7; no clear D. V was cut by 5 bases and J by 5 bases, with 10 bases left in between. From germline, CDR1 is SNHLY and CDR2 FYNNEI. The length of the CDR3 is 12 residues. CDR3 protein: CASSRAFDEQYF. CDR3 nucleotides: TGTGCCAGCAGTCGGGCGTTTGACGAGCAGTACTTC.

This chain's CDR3 is CASSFAGAAYEQYF. CDR3 bases: TGCGCCAGCAGCTTTGCAGGGGCGGCCTACGAGCAGTACTTC. This chain uses TRBV5-1 with TRBJ2-5; D may be TRBD1 (6 bases). The J call may be wrong; the DNA end is better matched by TRBJ2-7. Germline CDR1 is SGHRS and CDR2 is YFSETQ. The CDR3 extends over 14 amino acids.

The chain joins TRBV28 to TRBJ2-2; 12 bases match TRBD2. The CDR3 is 20 residues long. Unmatched junction bases numbered 16, after V lost 6 bases and J lost 2 bases. Looked up from germline, CDR1 is MDHEN and CDR2 is SYDVKM. The CDR3 spells CASRLRPGLAGPRNTGELFF. CDR3 nucleotide sequence: TGTGCCAGCAGATTACGACCGGGACTAGCGGGCCCTCGTAACACCGGGGAGCTGTTTTTT.

This clone appeared a few times. The rearrangement links TRBV30 to TRBJ2-1; TRBD2 matches at 11 bases. V shed 1 base and J 7 bases; nucleotides not matched to a gene: 6. The germline CDR1 and CDR2 sequences are GTSNPN and SVGIG (reference sequence). This CDR3 has 15 amino acids. DNA for the CDR3: TGTGCCTGGAGTGGCTCCCGGACTAGCGGGAATGAGCAGTTCTTC. Translated: CAWSGSRTSGNEQFF.

The chain employs TRBV6-1 and TRBJ2-4; the D is unclear. V was pared by 0 bases and J by 0 bases, with 9 bases between. The germline V gene has CDR1 MNHNS and CDR2 SASEGT. CDR3 size: 16 residues. Here the CDR3 DNA reads TGTGCCAGCAGTGAAGCGTTACGGCTAGCCAAAAACATTCAGTACTTC. It codes for CASSEALRLAKNIQYF.

V gene TRBV29-1 combines with J gene TRBJ2-1, with 10 bases that match TRBD2. Looked up from germline, CDR1 is SQVTM and CDR2 is ANQGSEA. The J segment lost 3 bases and the V segment lost 3 bases, leaving 2 bases of the junction unmatched. The CDR3 sequence is 14 residues long. Here the CDR3 DNA reads TGCAGCGTTGAGACTAGCGGGTACTACAATGAGCAGTTCTTC. Its protein product is CSVETSGYYNEQFF.

The rearrangement uses TRBV14 and TRBJ2-5, with D possibly TRBD1 on 6 matching bases. V lost 1 base and J 5 bases, leaving 17 bases between the germline ends. From germline, CDR1 is SGHDN and CDR2 FVKESK. This CDR3 comprises 16 residues. CDR3 DNA: TGTGCCAGCAGCCAAGTTTACGGTCCAGGGGCCGAGACCCAGTACTTC. Amino acids: CASSQVYGPGAETQYF.

The genes are TRBV5-6 and TRBJ2-5; 7 positions agree with TRBD1. The trim removed 4 bases at V and 4 bases at J, leaving 7 bases unmatched. The CDR3 extends over 14 amino acids. Germline CDR1 reads SGHDT; CDR2 reads YYEEEE. CDR3 nucleotides: TGTGCCAGCAGCCCACCCCACAGGGGAGAGACCCAGTACTTC. This translates into CASSPPHRGETQYF.

The chain couples TRBV10-2 to TRBJ2-5, with TRBD1 matching over 10 bases. The CDR3 totals 15 residues. Germline V gene data show CDR1 as WSHSY and CDR2 as SAAADI. With 4 bases clipped from V and 5 bases from J, the junction kept 7 bases outside the gene matches. The CDR3 DNA sequence: TGCGCCAGCAGTGGACCGACAGGGGGCGCGGAGACCCAGTACTTC. Encoded protein: CASSGPTGGAETQYF.

The chain employs TRBV29-1 and TRBJ1-1; no clear D. Germline CDR1 and CDR2: SQVTM and ANQGSEA. V lost 3 bases, J lost 6 bases, and 14 bases lay in between. The CDR3 is 13 amino acids. The CDR3 here is CSVEGFSFAEAFF. The DNA of the CDR3 is TGCAGCGTTGAGGGATTTTCGTTTGCTGAAGCTTTCTTT.

The chain joins TRBV28 to TRBJ1-4, with 7 bases fitting TRBD1. CDR1 MDHEN and CDR2 SYDVKM come from the germline V gene. Germline trimming cut 6 bases from V and 2 bases from J; bases unmatched to any gene: 12. CDR3 size: 17 residues. The DNA for the CDR3 is TGTGCCAGCAGGACGGACAGGAAGGCGGTCACTAATGAAAAACTGTTTTTT. This codes for CASRTDRKAVTNEKLFF.

The CDR3 DNA reads as TGTGCCTGGGAGGCAGGAGGGGGCTACAATGAGCAGTTCTTC. It encodes CAWEAGGGYNEQFF. The chain joins TRBV30 to TRBJ2-1; D might be TRBD1 or TRBD2, each matching 6 bases. There are 14 residues in the CDR3. V lost 5 bases, J lost 3 bases, and 14 bases lay in between. Germline CDR1 is GTSNPN and CDR2 is SVGIG (reference sequence).

The chain recombines TRBV7-9 with TRBJ1-2; D gene ambiguous. Looked up from germline, CDR1 is SEHNR and CDR2 is FQNEAQ (reference sequence). V lost 5 bases and J lost 4, with 14 bases in between. The CDR3 is 14 residues long. The chain's CDR3 is CASSPRAAAYGYTF. The CDR3 region has the DNA TGTGCCAGCAGCCCCCGCGCGGCTGCCTATGGCTACACCTTC.

The chain recombines TRBV5-4 with TRBJ1-5; possibly TRBD1 for D (6 bases). V lost 2 bases, J lost 5 bases, and 14 bases lay in between. From germline, CDR1 is SGHNT and CDR2 YYREEE (reference sequence). The length of the CDR3 is 15 residues. The CDR3 reads CASSFQGGGDQPQHF. The CDR3 coding sequence is TGTGCCAGCAGCTTCCAGGGAGGGGGGGATCAGCCCCAGCATTTT.

This clone was seen only once. The chain joins TRBV21-1 to TRBJ1-5. TRBV21-1 is a pseudogene locus. This CDR3 spans 8 amino acids. The DNA for the CDR3 is TGTGCCGACCGGGCCCAGCATTTT. This encodes CADRAQHF.

This chain connects TRBV30 to TRBJ2-5, with D tentatively TRBD2 (6 bases). The DNA end is a closer match to TRBJ2-7, so the J assignment may be wrong. Germline V gene data show CDR1 as GTSNPN and CDR2 as SVGIG (reference sequence). The CDR3 contains 15 residues. The CDR3, as DNA: TGTGCCTGGAACTACGGGACTCGGAGCTCCTACGAGCAGTACTTC. Residues: CAWNYGTRSSYEQYF.

The sample holds a few counts of this clone. The V and J genes are TRBV11-3 and TRBJ1-2; 9 bases match TRBD1. The junction had 12 bases not matched to a gene; V was cut back by 4 bases and J by 9 bases. This CDR3 region has 15 residues. Germline V CDR1 and CDR2: SGHNT, YENEEA. This CDR3 is CASSSRTGATRSYTF. For the CDR3, the DNA is TGTGCCAGCAGCTCCAGGACAGGGGCGACCAGAAGCTACACCTTC.

The DNA for the CDR3 is TGTGCCAGCAGTTCAACCCCCCGGCGGGAGTTAAGCGGGGAGCTGTTTTTT. Its protein is CASSSTPRRELSGELFF. The V gene is TRBV7-6, the J gene TRBJ2-2, with 7 bases lining up with TRBD2. Germline V lookup: CDR1 SGHVS, CDR2 FNYEAQ. With 6 bases clipped from V and 7 bases from J, the junction kept 17 bases outside the gene matches. The CDR3 contains 17 residues.

V gene TRBV7-7 combines with J gene TRBJ1-3, with a tentative D call TRBD1 (5 bases). Trimming took off 5 bases at V and 8 bases at J, with 13 bases between the two ends. From germline, CDR1 is SSHAT and CDR2 FNYEAQ (reference sequence). There are 13 residues in the CDR3. Here the CDR3 reads CASSARDVDTIYF. The CDR3 DNA sequence: TGTGCCAGCAGCGCGAGGGACGTCGACACCATATATTTT.

A single count supports this clone. The CDR3 sequence: CASSITFRRNNEQFF. As DNA, the CDR3 is TGTGCCAGCAGCATTACTTTTAGACGGAACAATGAGCAGTTCTTC. V usage is TRBV7-9 and J usage is TRBJ2-1; D gene ambiguous. The V gene's germline CDR1 is SEHNR and CDR2 FQNEAQ (reference sequence). CDR3 length: 15 residues. Trimming removed 5 bases from V and 5 bases from J, with 16 bases in between.

This chain uses TRBV5-6 with TRBJ1-6; D is undetermined. V was cut by 0 bases and J by 7 bases, with 8 bases left in between. The CDR3 is made up of 14 amino acids. Germline V gene lookup returns CDR1 SGHDT and CDR2 YYEEEE. DNA for the CDR3: TGTGCCAGCAGCTTGGTTACAGCGAATTCACCCCTCCACTTT. Its protein product is CASSLVTANSPLHF. Using reference TRBV5-6 and TRBJ1-6 for the parts outside the CDR3, the full variable domain is DAGVTQSPTHLIKTRGQQVTLRCSPKSGHDTVSWYQQALGQGPQFIFQYYEEEERQRGNFPDRFSGHQFPNYSSELNVNALLLGDSALYLCASSLVTANSPLHFGNGTRLTVT.

The genes are TRBV7-9 and TRBJ1-4; tentatively, D is TRBD1 (5 bases). Per the germline V gene, CDR1 is SEHNR and CDR2 is FQNEAQ (reference sequence). V was trimmed by 6 bases and J by 8 bases, leaving 7 bases between them. The CDR3 sequence is 11 residues long. The CDR3 region has the DNA TGTGCCAGCAGGACAGACGAAAAACTGTTTTTT. Encoded protein: CASRTDEKLFF.

This sequence joins TRBV7-2 and TRBJ2-1, with 9 positions matching TRBD1. Trimming cost V 6 bases and J 5 bases; bases outside gene matches: 8. This CDR3 is built from 15 residues. CDR1 and CDR2 (germline): SGHTA, FQGNSA. The DNA for the CDR3 is TGTGCCAGCAGTCCTCCGGGACAGGGCCACAATGAGCAGTTCTTC. Its protein is CASSPPGQGHNEQFF.

CDR3 loop: CASSRNWSGKETQYF. The CDR3 nucleotides are TGTGCCAGCTCACGGAACTGGTCAGGGAAAGAGACCCAGTACTTC. The chain uses TRBV18 and TRBJ2-5; TRBD1 is a possible D gene (5 bases). Deletions cut 4 bases from V and 3 bases from J, with 15 bases between. Germline V gives CDR1 KGHSH, CDR2 LQKENI. This CDR3 is 15 amino acids long.